What follows are 20 T cell receptor beta chains derived from one specimen sequenced in a study of vaccination effects on CD4 cells after COVID-19. Clones were read by immunoSEQ multiplex PCR, and TCRdb kept only the in-frame ones, dropping some. The table shows over 60,000 clones, with around 70% occurring only once. These TCRs are of unknown antigen specificity. In the ViraFEST assay, antigen-specific CD4+ clonotypes were identified by expansion after peptide-pool stimulation. It was after approximately 11 days of culture that CD4+ T cells were isolated. Participants each got two BNT162b2 or mRNA-1273 vaccine doses. Sample: CD4+ T cells from PBMCs cultured with HCoV-229E spike peptides, taken after COVID-19 vaccination. The receptors stem from a human donor who received a COVID-19 vaccine.

This chain links TRBV5-5 with TRBJ2-7; no definite D call. The length of the CDR3 is 15 residues. The ends were cut back, 0 bases at V and 0 bases at J, with 10 bases in the middle. Germline V gene data show CDR1 as SGHKS and CDR2 as YYEKEE (reference sequence). This chain's CDR3 is CASSLGGPSSYEQYV. CDR3 bases: TGTGCCAGCAGCTTGGGTGGGCCTAGCTCCTACGAGCAGTACGTC.

The V call is TRBV29-1, the J call TRBJ1-5; no definite D call. Trimming took off 5 bases at V and 0 bases at J, with 8 bases between the two ends. The germline CDR1 and CDR2 sequences are SQVTM and ANQGSEA. The CDR3 is 13 residues long. The CDR3 nucleotides read TGCAGCGTTCGGGAGTATAGCAATCAGCCCCAGCATTTT. It translates to CSVREYSNQPQHF. Supplemented by reference TRBV29-1 and TRBJ1-5, the full variable domain reads SAVISQKPSRDICQRGTSLTIQCQVDSQVTMMFWYRQQPGQSLTLIATANQGSEATYESGFVIDKFPISRPNLTFSTLTVSNMSPEDSSIYLCSVREYSNQPQHFGDGTRLSIL.

The chain joins TRBV5-1 to TRBJ1-5, with D unclear. Germline V lookup: CDR1 SGHRS, CDR2 YFSETQ. The CDR3 contains 13 residues. V was shortened by 1 base and J by 5 bases, with 7 bases between the two germline ends. In nucleotides, the CDR3 is TGCGCCAGCAGCTTGAACGGTGATCAGCCCCAGCATTTT. This gives the protein CASSLNGDQPQHF.

The V call is TRBV18, the J call TRBJ2-1, with 9 bases fitting TRBD1. CDR1 is KGHSH and CDR2 is LQKENI in the germline V gene. V lost 4 bases and J lost 8; bases outside the gene matches: 9. The CDR3 has 15 residues. CDR3 residues: CASSQPGQGSYEQFF. The CDR3 DNA reads TGTGCCAGCTCACAGCCGGGACAGGGATCATATGAGCAGTTCTTC.

The chain couples TRBV7-8 to TRBJ1-1; a weak D match, TRBD1 (5 bases). V dropped 5 bases and J dropped 1 base, with 17 bases sitting between them. Germline V gene data show CDR1 as SGHVS and CDR2 as FQNEAQ. This CDR3 comprises 16 residues. The CDR3 bases are TGTGCCAGCAGCCCCCGCGCCGGGACGGCGAACACTGAAGCTTTCTTT. It translates to CASSPRAGTANTEAFF.

The genes are TRBV5-1 and TRBJ2-5; D gene ambiguous. Per germline, CDR1 SGHRS and CDR2 YFSETQ. The CDR3 runs to 14 residues. Trimming removed 0 bases at V and 0 bases at J, with 6 bases between. The CDR3 sequence: CASSLVPDQETQYF. The CDR3, as DNA: TGCGCCAGCAGCTTGGTCCCGGACCAAGAGACCCAGTACTTC. Full variable domain (remainder filled in from reference TRBV5-1 and TRBJ2-5): KAGVTQTPRYLIKTRGQQVTLSCSPISGHRSVSWYQQTPGQGLQFLFEYFSETQRNKGNFPGRFSGRQFSNSRSEMNVSTLELGDSALYLCASSLVPDQETQYFGPGTRLLVL.

CDR3 DNA: TGCGCCAGCAGCCAAGGCCGGGGGGGGGCTTACGAGCAGTACGTC. It codes for CASSQGRGGAYEQYV. The V gene is TRBV4-1, the J gene TRBJ2-7, with TRBD2 matching over 8 bases. Germline V gives CDR1 MGHRA, CDR2 YSYEKL. Trimming took 1 base from V and 4 from J; bases not matched to a gene: 6. The CDR3 covers 15 residues.

This rearrangement joins TRBV24-1 to TRBJ1-1, with unresolved D. CDR1 is KGHDR, CDR2 SFDVKD, per germline. V dropped 3 bases and J dropped 1 base, with 8 bases sitting between them. This CDR3 contains 14 residues. The CDR3 DNA reads TGTGCCACCAGTGATGATCGGGGGAACACTGAAGCTTTCTTT. Its protein is CATSDDRGNTEAFF.

The V and J genes are TRBV7-3 and TRBJ2-1; 7 bases match TRBD1. V lost 5 bases and J lost 8; bases outside the gene matches: 9. The CDR3 covers 14 residues. From germline, CDR1 is SGHTA and CDR2 FQGTGA. The CDR3 coding sequence is TGTGCCAGCAGCCTCTCCGACAGGGTCCATGAGCAGTTCTTC. Amino acid sequence: CASSLSDRVHEQFF.

The gene calls are TRBV2 and TRBJ2-2; D is uncertain. V gave up 0 bases and J gave up 5 bases, with 4 bases separating them. Germline lookup yields CDR1 SNHLY and CDR2 FYNNEI. This CDR3 is built from 13 residues. The CDR3 reads CASSEARTGELFF. CDR3 bases: TGTGCCAGCAGTGAAGCGAGAACCGGGGAGCTGTTTTTT.

This clone has just a few counts. The chain couples TRBV5-1 to TRBJ1-5, with 8 bases fitting TRBD1. The V gene end was trimmed by 3 bases and the J gene end by 10 bases; junction bases not matched to a gene: 6. This CDR3 contains 13 residues. Germline values: CDR1 SGHRS, CDR2 YFSETQ. This CDR3 is CASSSSTGDPQHF. The CDR3 nucleotides read TGCGCCAGCAGCTCTTCGACAGGGGATCCCCAGCATTTT.

The chain couples TRBV30 to TRBJ1-5; the D is unclear. Germline CDR1 GTSNPN, CDR2 SVGIG (reference sequence). Trimming took 3 bases from V and 1 from J, leaving 7 bases between them. The CDR3 spans 13 residues. CDR3 region: CAWSEQSNQPQHF. The CDR3 bases are TGTGCCTGGAGCGAGCAGAGCAATCAGCCCCAGCATTTT.

CDR3 loop: CASTQGGAYEQYV. The CDR3 bases are TGTGCCAGCACACAGGGAGGTGCTTACGAGCAGTACGTC. The V gene is TRBV28, the J gene TRBJ2-7; D may be TRBD1 or TRBD2 (6 bases each). Per germline, CDR1 MDHEN and CDR2 SYDVKM. The CDR3 is 13 residues long. The V and J ends lost 7 bases and 4 bases respectively, with 14 bases between them.

The chain links TRBV9 to TRBJ2-2; a possible D gene is TRBD2 (6 bases). The CDR3 consists of 15 residues. V dropped 3 bases and J dropped 7 bases, with 16 bases sitting between them. Germline V gives CDR1 SGDLS, CDR2 YYNGEE. For the CDR3, the DNA is TGTGCCAGCAGCGCGTCCCGGGACTCAAACGGGGAGCTGTTTTTT. The encoded protein is CASSASRDSNGELFF.

V usage is TRBV28 and J usage is TRBJ2-5; TRBD1 matches at 7 bases. Germline trimming cut 7 bases from V and 0 bases from J; bases unmatched to any gene: 11. The V gene's germline CDR1 is MDHEN and CDR2 SYDVKM. The CDR3 has 16 amino acids. The CDR3 region is CASISTTGVHQETQYF. CDR3 coding DNA: TGTGCCAGCATTTCTACTACAGGGGTACACCAAGAGACCCAGTACTTC.

V usage is TRBV7-2 and J usage is TRBJ2-2, with TRBD1 matching 7 bases. Trimming at V came to 3 bases and at J to 5 bases, leaving 9 bases not matched to a gene. This CDR3 spans 16 amino acids. Germline V CDR1 and CDR2: SGHTA, FQGNSA. The CDR3 loop is CASSLLTGRGTGELFF. The CDR3 nucleotides are TGTGCCAGCAGCTTGCTGACAGGGCGTGGGACCGGGGAGCTGTTTTTT. The full variable domain, its missing parts supplied by reference TRBV7-2 and TRBJ2-2, is GAGVSQSPSNKVTEKGKDVELRCDPISGHTALYWYRQSLGQGLEFLIYFQGNSAPDKSGLPSDRFSAERTGGSVSTLTIQRTQQEDSAVYLCASSLLTGRGTGELFFGEGSRLTVL.

The gene calls are TRBV7-2 and TRBJ1-2; D gene unclear. Germline CDR1 and CDR2: SGHTA and FQGNSA. The CDR3 is 13 amino acids. The ends were cut back, 1 base at V and 9 bases at J, with 12 bases in the middle. The CDR3 loop reads CASSLGFPMSYTF. CDR3 bases: TGTGCCAGCAGCTTAGGCTTTCCGATGAGCTACACCTTC.

This chain joins TRBV28 and TRBJ2-1; weak D call: TRBD1 (6 bases). Germline V gives CDR1 MDHEN, CDR2 SYDVKM. This CDR3 is 14 amino acids long. Between the trimmed V and J ends, which lost 4 bases and 6 bases, there was a span of 13 bases. CDR3 protein: CASSSLLQGNEQFF. The CDR3, as DNA: TGTGCCAGCAGTTCCCTTTTACAGGGCAATGAGCAGTTCTTC.

The V call is TRBV18, the J call TRBJ1-1; D ambiguous. The ends were cut back, 3 bases at V and 6 bases at J, with 14 bases in the middle. Germline CDR1 is KGHSH and CDR2 is LQKENI. The CDR3 is 14 residues long. The CDR3 sequence: CASSPDGRASEAFF. The CDR3, as DNA: TGTGCCAGCTCACCGGACGGGCGTGCGTCTGAAGCTTTCTTT.

V gene TRBV5-1 combines with J gene TRBJ2-3, with no clear D. Trimming stripped 1 base from V and 2 bases from J, with 8 bases between. The CDR3 length is 14 residues. Germline-derived CDR1 and CDR2 are SGHRS and YFSETQ. CDR3 residues: CASSLTSFTDTQYF. CDR3 DNA: TGCGCCAGCAGCTTGACGTCATTCACAGATACGCAGTATTTT. The full variable domain, with the rest looked up from reference TRBV5-1 and TRBJ2-3, is KAGVTQTPRYLIKTRGQQVTLSCSPISGHRSVSWYQQTPGQGLQFLFEYFSETQRNKGNFPGRFSGRQFSNSRSEMNVSTLELGDSALYLCASSLTSFTDTQYFGPGTRLTVL.